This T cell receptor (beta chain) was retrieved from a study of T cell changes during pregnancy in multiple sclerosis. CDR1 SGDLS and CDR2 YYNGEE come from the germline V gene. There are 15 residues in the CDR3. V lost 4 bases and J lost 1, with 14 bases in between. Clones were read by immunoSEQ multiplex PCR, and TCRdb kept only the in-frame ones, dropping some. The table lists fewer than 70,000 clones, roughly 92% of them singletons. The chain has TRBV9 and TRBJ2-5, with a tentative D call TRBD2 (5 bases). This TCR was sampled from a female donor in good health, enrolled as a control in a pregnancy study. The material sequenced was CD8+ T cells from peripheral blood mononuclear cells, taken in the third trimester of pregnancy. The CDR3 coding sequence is TGTGCCAGCAGCCCCTTCGGAAGCGGCCAAGAGACCCAGTACTTC. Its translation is CASSPFGSGQETQYF.